Each of the 32 T cell receptor beta chains below was sequenced from the same sample in a study of vaccination and CD4 T cells after COVID-19. This sample's treatment: approximately 10-day PBMC culture with coronavirus spike peptide pools or control peptides (ViraFEST assay). The Oncomine TCR Beta short-read assay was what sequenced the DNA obtained from cultured CD4+ T cells. TCRdb ran MiXCR on the PCR reads and lists one entry per CDR3 protein. The sample comprises fewer than 15,000 distinct CDR3 sequences, less than 60% of which are singletons, and roughly 26% rests with the top ten. These receptors are not linked to any known antigen. The sample was cultured CD4+ T cells from blood, taken after SARS-CoV-2 vaccination. These receptors were obtained from a human donor with COVID-19.

The chain links TRBV5-4 to TRBJ2-3; the D is unclear. Germline CDR1 reads SGHNT; CDR2 reads YYREEE (reference sequence). The ends were cut back, 0 bases at V and 7 bases at J, with 6 bases in the middle. The CDR3 has 12 amino acids. The CDR3 sequence is CASSLAGNTQYF. The CDR3 DNA reads as TGTGCCAGCAGCTTGGCTGGGAATACGCAGTATTTT.

V is TRBV20-1 and J is TRBJ1-1; D is possibly TRBD1 (5 bases). CDR1 DFQATT and CDR2 SNEGSKA come from the germline V gene (reference sequence). The CDR3 totals 13 residues. Trimming cost V 3 bases and J 8 bases, with 16 bases left between them. The CDR3 DNA reads TGCAGTGCTAGCTTGCAGGGACGCCGGGAAGCTTTCTTT. Translated, it gives CSASLQGRREAFF.

This clonotype turned up a few times. This CDR3 reads CASSGPTLSSYNSPLHF. In DNA, the CDR3 is TGTGCCAGCAGTGGCCCCACATTGAGCTCCTATAATTCACCCCTCCACTTT. V gene TRBV6-1 combines with J gene TRBJ1-6; D is undetermined. Germline CDR1 MNHNS, CDR2 SASEGT. Trimming removed 4 bases at V and 0 bases at J, with 13 bases between. This CDR3 comprises 17 residues.

The chain employs TRBV5-1 and TRBJ1-1; perhaps TRBD1 as D (6 bases). V was pared by 0 bases and J by 5 bases, with 14 bases between. Germline-derived CDR1 and CDR2 are SGHRS and YFSETQ. The CDR3 totals 15 residues. CDR3 protein: CASSLGPGVGTEAFF. DNA of the CDR3: TGCGCCAGCAGCTTGGGTCCAGGGGTGGGAACTGAAGCTTTCTTT.

The V gene is TRBV11-2, the J gene TRBJ2-5; D unresolved. V lost 5 bases and J lost 7, with 17 bases in between. The CDR3 is made up of 14 amino acids. Germline V CDR1 and CDR2: SGHAT, FQNNGV. CDR3 DNA sequence: TGTGCCAGCAGCCCCCGGACGGCCTGGGGGACCCAGTACTTC. This encodes CASSPRTAWGTQYF.

The chain recombines TRBV7-6 with TRBJ2-1, with 10 bases fitting TRBD2. CDR1 and CDR2 from the germline V gene are SGHVS and FNYEAQ. CDR3 length: 18 amino acids. The ends lost 5 bases at V and 0 bases at J; junction bases unmatched: 10. DNA for the CDR3: TGTGCCAGCAGCCGAGCCTCATTAGCGGGGGGCTCCTACAATGAGCAGTTCTTC. It codes for CASSRASLAGGSYNEQFF.

The chain carries TRBV5-4 and TRBJ2-7; 9 bases align to TRBD1. CDR1 and CDR2 from the germline V gene are SGHNT and YYREEE (reference sequence). The CDR3 loop spans 14 amino acids. With V trimmed by 2 bases and J by 6 bases, 6 bases remained unmatched. The CDR3 DNA is TGTGCCAGCAGCTTCGAGGGACAGGGCCGCGAGCAGTACTTC. Translated: CASSFEGQGREQYF.

This clonotype came up a few times. The chain employs TRBV27 and TRBJ1-2; no firm D call. The CDR3 has 16 amino acids. The V gene's germline CDR1 is MNHEY and CDR2 SMNVEV (reference sequence). With 4 bases removed from V and 1 base from J, the gap between germline ends came to 16 bases. CDR3 in amino acids: CASSSPRKGSNYGYTF. CDR3 sequence (DNA): TGTGCCAGCAGTTCCCCGAGGAAGGGAAGTAACTATGGCTACACCTTC.

The rearrangement uses TRBV21-1 and TRBJ1-2. TRBV21-1 is given as a pseudogene. The CDR3 covers 14 residues. CDR3 bases: TGTGCCAGCAGCAAGACGGCGTCTAACTATGGCTACACCTTC. Protein product: CASSKTASNYGYTF.

As DNA, the CDR3 is TGTGCCAGCAGCTTAGAGGGCGGCAGCGACGAGCAGTACTTC. Translated: CASSLEGGSDEQYF. The chain is built from TRBV11-3 and TRBJ2-7; D gene unclear. Per germline, CDR1 SGHNT and CDR2 YENEEA. There are 14 residues in the CDR3. Trimming took 0 bases from V and 5 from J, leaving 11 bases between them.

The genes are TRBV12-3 or TRBV12-4 and TRBJ2-5; TRBD2 is a possible D gene (7 bases). This CDR3 region has 14 residues. V lost 4 bases and J 5 bases, leaving 14 bases between the germline ends. For the CDR3, the DNA is TGTGCCAGCAGTTCCTTGGGGGGGCGGGAGACCCAGTACTTC. Amino acids: CASSSLGGRETQYF.

This clonotype occurred a few times. The rearrangement uses TRBV7-2 and TRBJ1-1; 7 bases are shared with TRBD1. J was trimmed by 9 bases and V by 5 bases; bases with no gene match: 6. Germline CDR1 is SGHTA and CDR2 is FQGNSA. The CDR3 runs 12 residues. CDR3 in amino acids: CASSPGTEKAFF. In DNA, the CDR3 is TGTGCCAGCAGCCCCGGGACAGAGAAAGCTTTCTTT.

The count of this clonotype is one. V gene TRBV29-1 combines with J gene TRBJ1-2, with a possible D match to TRBD1 (6 bases). V lost 3 bases and J 5 bases, leaving 13 bases between the germline ends. Germline CDR1 SQVTM, CDR2 ANQGSEA. The CDR3 contains 13 residues. The CDR3 DNA is TGCAGCGTTGAGCAGGGGACCGCTTATGGCTACACCTTC. It codes for CSVEQGTAYGYTF.

The rearrangement links TRBV28 to TRBJ1-1, with 8 bases aligning to TRBD1. CDR1 MDHEN and CDR2 SYDVKM come from the germline V gene. After removal of 5 bases from V and 7 bases from J, the junction contained 6 bases not matched to a gene. CDR3 length: 13 residues. The CDR3 DNA is TGTGCCAGCAGTGAGGGGACAGGCTTTGAAGCTTTCTTT. Translating gives CASSEGTGFEAFF.

This clonotype was recorded a few times. This chain joins TRBV19 and TRBJ2-5, with D possibly TRBD1 on 6 matching bases. This CDR3 comprises 13 residues. Germline-derived CDR1 and CDR2 are LNHDA and SQIVND (reference sequence). V was cut by 7 bases and J by 1 base, with 10 bases left in between. Here the CDR3 DNA reads TGTGCCAGTACTACAGGGCCCCAAGAGACCCAGTACTTC. Encoded protein: CASTTGPQETQYF.

Only a few counts were recorded for this clonotype. The chain employs TRBV6-1 and TRBJ1-5; 9 positions match TRBD1. This CDR3 contains 16 residues. From germline, CDR1 is MNHNS and CDR2 SASEGT. Losses at the gene ends were 5 bases for V and 0 bases for J; bases not matched to a gene: 5. DNA for the CDR3: TGTGCCAGCAGTCGGACAGGGGCAAATAGCAATCAGCCCCAGCATTTT. It translates to CASSRTGANSNQPQHF.

CDR3 nucleotides: TGTGCCAGCAGAGACAGGGCCGGTTCGGTTCAAGAGACCCAGTACTTC. Translated, it gives CASRDRAGSVQETQYF. The chain is built from TRBV2 and TRBJ2-5; 7 nucleotides line up with TRBD1. The germline V gene encodes CDR1 SNHLY and CDR2 FYNNEI. After removal of 6 bases from V and 2 bases from J, the junction contained 12 bases not matched to a gene. The CDR3 contains 16 residues. Using reference TRBV2 and TRBJ2-5 for the parts outside the CDR3, the full variable domain is EPEVTQTPSHQVTQMGQEVILRCVPISNHLYFYWYRQILGQKVEFLVSFYNNEISEKSEIFDDQFSVERPDGSNFTLKIRSTKLEDSAMYFCASRDRAGSVQETQYFGPGTRLLVL.

Of note for this clonotype: One end of the junction fails to match germline, which may point to a read error. The chain recombines TRBV7-9 with TRBJ2-2; D unclear. This CDR3 comprises 15 residues. CDR1 is SEHNR and CDR2 is FQNEAQ in the germline V gene (reference sequence). The CDR3 region is CASSQNPINTGELFF. CDR3 sequence (DNA): TGCGCCAGCAGCCAAAATCCAATCAACACCGGGGAGCTGTTTTTT.

V gene TRBV19 combines with J gene TRBJ2-5, with 10 nucleotides matching TRBD2. The CDR3 runs to 16 residues. Unmatched junction bases numbered 4, after V lost 3 bases and J lost 0 bases. Germline V gene lookup returns CDR1 LNHDA and CDR2 SQIVND (reference sequence). For the CDR3, the DNA is TGTGCCAGTAGTATCCGTAGCGGGGGGCACCAAGAGACCCAGTACTTC. Encoded protein: CASSIRSGGHQETQYF.

V usage is TRBV5-4 and J usage is TRBJ2-3; TRBD1 aligns across 7 bases. The CDR3 totals 15 residues. V trimming: 4 bases; J trimming: 0 bases; junction bases outside the gene matches: 5. Looked up from germline, CDR1 is SGHNT and CDR2 is YYREEE (reference sequence). This CDR3 is CASSRQGYSTDTQYF. The CDR3 DNA sequence: TGTGCCAGCAGCCGACAGGGATATAGCACAGATACGCAGTATTTT.

V usage is TRBV6-1 and J usage is TRBJ1-3; D remains unclear. V was pared by 8 bases and J by 9 bases, with 17 bases between. CDR1 and CDR2 (germline): MNHNS, SASEGT. The CDR3 extends over 13 amino acids. CDR3 sequence (DNA): TGTGCCAGCTCCGCAGGCATCAAAGGCACCATATATTTT. Protein product: CASSAGIKGTIYF.

The chain recombines TRBV28 with TRBJ1-1, with D unclear. The CDR3 has 14 residues. Germline assignment: CDR1 MDHEN and CDR2 SYDVKM. V lost 6 bases to trimming and J lost 4 bases, with 15 bases between them. DNA of the CDR3: TGTGCCAGCAGGTTGGCTGGGAGCGTCACTGAAGCTTTCTTT. Its protein is CASRLAGSVTEAFF.

V usage is TRBV7-3 and J usage is TRBJ2-3; D is possibly TRBD2 (6 bases). Germline CDR1 is SGHTA and CDR2 is FQGTGA. V was trimmed by 3 bases and J by 1 base, leaving 14 bases between them. The CDR3 is made up of 16 amino acids. CDR3 sequence (DNA): TGTGCCAGCAGCTTCTTGTCGGGGGAGGGCACAGATACGCAGTATTTT. It is translated as CASSFLSGEGTDTQYF.

The J gene is TRBJ2-2, the V gene TRBV19; D may be TRBD1 (5 bases). V lost 6 bases to trimming and J lost 1 base, with 9 bases between them. The germline gives CDR1 LNHDA, CDR2 SQIVND (reference sequence). This CDR3 comprises 14 residues. The CDR3 spells CASRGPGNTGELFF. In nucleotides, the CDR3 is TGTGCCAGTAGGGGGCCGGGGAACACCGGGGAGCTGTTTTTT.

This clonotype has a handful of counts. V is TRBV29-1 and J is TRBJ1-1; D unresolved. The CDR3 contains 16 residues. CDR1 SQVTM and CDR2 ANQGSEA come from the germline V gene. V lost 5 bases and J 0 bases, leaving 19 bases between the germline ends. The CDR3 is CSVKSRIRPVNTEAFF. The CDR3 DNA is TGCAGCGTTAAATCCAGGATCCGACCGGTGAACACTGAAGCTTTCTTT.

This clonotype has a single count. The V gene is TRBV19, the J gene TRBJ2-7, with 9 positions matching TRBD1. The length of the CDR3 is 15 residues. V lost 5 bases and J lost 2; bases outside the gene matches: 7. Germline V gives CDR1 LNHDA, CDR2 SQIVND (reference sequence). The CDR3 bases are TGTGCCAGTAGTGGGAGAACAGGGGGCCCCTACGAGCAGTACTTC. Protein product: CASSGRTGGPYEQYF.

V and J are TRBV6-1 and TRBJ2-6; a possible D gene is TRBD1 (5 bases). V was cut by 7 bases and J by 4 bases, with 14 bases left in between. CDR3 length: 15 residues. CDR1 and CDR2 from the germline V gene are MNHNS and SASEGT. The CDR3 nucleotides read TGTGCCAGCAAAATCCGACAGACGGGGGCCAACGTCCTGACTTTC. Residues: CASKIRQTGANVLTF.

V usage is TRBV20-1 and J usage is TRBJ2-4; D gene unclear. Trimming took 2 bases from V and 3 from J, leaving 11 bases between them. The CDR3 consists of 14 residues. Germline lookup yields CDR1 DFQATT and CDR2 SNEGSKA (reference sequence). Here the CDR3 reads CSARKQSGKNIQYF. The CDR3 region has the DNA TGCAGTGCTAGAAAGCAAAGTGGCAAAAACATTCAGTACTTC.

V gene TRBV28 combines with J gene TRBJ1-2, with 12 bases matching TRBD1. Germline lookup yields CDR1 MDHEN and CDR2 SYDVKM. The CDR3 extends over 15 amino acids. Trimming removed 5 bases from V and 7 bases from J; junction bases left unmatched: 8. CDR3 sequence reads: CASSPPGQGAGGYTF. CDR3 sequence (DNA): TGTGCCAGCAGTCCCCCGGGACAGGGGGCCGGTGGCTACACCTTC.

With regard to this clonotype: The junction departs from germline at one end; a sequencing error may be responsible. V gene TRBV20-1 combines with J gene TRBJ1-3, with D possibly being TRBD1 (6 bases). CDR1 DFQATT and CDR2 SNEGSKA come from the germline V gene (reference sequence). The CDR3 covers 13 residues. In DNA, the CDR3 is TGCAGTGCTCTTCGGGGGGCTGGAAACATCATATATTTT. Amino acid sequence: CSALRGAGNIIYF.

This clonotype was seen only a few times. As DNA, the CDR3 is TGCAGTGCTAGAGGGACAGGGACCTACAATGAGCAGTTCTTC. The encoded protein is CSARGTGTYNEQFF. The chain is built from TRBV20-1 and TRBJ2-1; TRBD1 aligns across 8 bases. The CDR3 consists of 14 residues. The germline V gene has CDR1 DFQATT and CDR2 SNEGSKA (reference sequence). With 1 base clipped from V and 2 bases from J, the junction kept 1 base outside the gene matches.

The V and J genes are TRBV7-9 and TRBJ2-2; D is ambiguous. The CDR3 loop spans 11 amino acids. The V gene's germline CDR1 is SEHNR and CDR2 FQNEAQ (reference sequence). CDR3 in DNA: TGTGGCGGAAGTGACACCGGGGAGCTGTTTTTT. This gives the protein CGGSDTGELFF.